The 22 T cell receptor beta chains listed next were all sequenced from one sample in a study of T cell repertoires in cytomegalovirus infection. TCRdb re-derived calls from the reads in MiXCR, one entry per CDR3 protein. The sample records under 600,000 distinct CDR3 sequences, approximately 16% being singletons. Sequenced input: CD8+ T cells from PBMCs. The source is a human donor in good health (CMV status not recorded). Some clones in this sample may be carry-over from other donors' samples.

The rearrangement links TRBV30 to TRBJ1-1, with D hard to call. The CDR3 covers 12 residues. V was pared by 2 bases and J by 5 bases, with 9 bases between. From germline, CDR1 is GTSNPN and CDR2 SVGIG (reference sequence). CDR3 protein: CAWSKGRTEAFF. CDR3 coding DNA: TGTGCCTGGAGTAAAGGGCGGACTGAAGCTTTCTTT.

Only a few counts were recorded for this clonotype. V and J are TRBV27 and TRBJ1-1; 8 nucleotides line up with TRBD1. Germline trimming cut 2 bases from V and 4 bases from J; bases unmatched to any gene: 3. This CDR3 comprises 14 residues. CDR1 MNHEY and CDR2 SMNVEV come from the germline V gene (reference sequence). The CDR3 DNA reads as TGTGCCAGCAGTTTAATACAGGGGGTCACTGAAGCTTTCTTT. This translates into CASSLIQGVTEAFF.

In this sample, this clonotype turned up many times. For the CDR3, the DNA is TGTGCCAGCAGTTACTCCGGGACAGTAAGCTCTGGGGCCAACGTCCTGACTTTC. Its translation is CASSYSGTVSSGANVLTF. V usage is TRBV6-2 or TRBV6-3 and J usage is TRBJ2-6; 7 positions agree with TRBD1. The CDR3 is 18 amino acids. Trimming removed 0 bases from V and 0 bases from J; junction bases left unmatched: 5. Germline V CDR1 and CDR2: MNHEY, SVGEGT.

In its sample, this clonotype was seen many times. CDR3 bases: TGTGCCAGCAGCTTGGGTCAGGCGGGGGGCCCCAATGAGCAGTTCTTC. It codes for CASSLGQAGGPNEQFF. The J gene is TRBJ2-1, the V gene TRBV7-6; 8 positions agree with TRBD2. Trimming removed 3 bases from V and 6 bases from J; junction bases left unmatched: 10. The length of the CDR3 is 16 residues. Germline V gene data show CDR1 as SGHVS and CDR2 as FNYEAQ.

The sample holds many counts of this clonotype. The V and J genes are TRBV20-1 and TRBJ2-1; TRBD2 is a possible D gene (5 bases). V shed 0 bases and J shed 1 base, with 7 bases lying between them. Per the germline V gene, CDR1 is DFQATT and CDR2 is SNEGSKA (reference sequence). The CDR3 runs to 14 residues. CDR3 bases: TGCAGTGCTAGAGAACTAGGGTCCTACAATGAGCAGTTCTTC. The encoded protein is CSARELGSYNEQFF.

This clonotype was picked up many times. This sequence joins TRBV27 and TRBJ1-2; D remains unclear. The CDR3 has 14 amino acids. V was shortened by 2 bases and J by 8 bases, with 15 bases between the two germline ends. Germline V CDR1 and CDR2: MNHEY, SMNVEV (reference sequence). The CDR3 here is CASSLTPRREGYTF. The CDR3 DNA follows: TGTGCCAGCAGTTTAACTCCCAGGCGGGAAGGCTACACCTTC.

This clonotype was found many times. The chain joins TRBV5-6 to TRBJ2-3; D possibly corresponds to TRBD2 (5 bases). The CDR3 consists of 19 residues. V lost 0 bases to trimming and J lost 0 bases, with 20 bases between them. Looked up from germline, CDR1 is SGHDT and CDR2 is YYEEEE. The CDR3 loop reads CASSLANAYQDFSTDTQYF. The CDR3 coding sequence is TGTGCCAGCAGCTTGGCAAATGCCTACCAGGACTTTAGCACAGATACGCAGTATTTT.

There are a few counts of this clonotype. V gene TRBV27 combines with J gene TRBJ2-7; D not resolved. Trimming took 4 bases from V and 3 from J, leaving 13 bases between them. In germline, CDR1 is MNHEY, CDR2 SMNVEV (reference sequence). The CDR3 loop spans 14 amino acids. CDR3 bases: TGTGCCAGCAGTTGGGGAAAAGGGTTCTACGAGCAGTACTTC. This gives the protein CASSWGKGFYEQYF.

This clonotype was picked up a small number of times. The chain has TRBV5-4 and TRBJ2-7; 7 positions agree with TRBD2. Germline CDR1 is SGHNT and CDR2 is YYREEE (reference sequence). After removal of 2 bases from V and 2 bases from J, the junction contained 7 bases not matched to a gene. This CDR3 is 15 amino acids long. The CDR3 coding sequence is TGTGCCAGCAGCTTCAAGCGGGAATCAACCTACGAGCAGTACTTC. Residues: CASSFKRESTYEQYF.

The table lists this clonotype with a few counts. This chain connects TRBV14 to TRBJ1-5, with a tentative D call TRBD1 (5 bases). Germline CDR1 reads SGHDN; CDR2 reads FVKESK. The CDR3 has 14 amino acids. V was clipped by 8 bases and J by 3 bases, with 14 bases between them. CDR3 sequence reads: CASGNRDANQPQHF. In DNA form, the CDR3 reads TGTGCCAGCGGTAACCGGGACGCCAATCAGCCCCAGCATTTT. Using reference TRBV14 and TRBJ1-5 for the parts outside the CDR3, the full variable domain is EAGVTQFPSHSVIEKGQTVTLRCDPISGHDNLYWYRRVMGKEIKFLLHFVKESKQDESGMPNNRFLAERTGGTYSTLKVQPAELEDSGVYFCASGNRDANQPQHFGDGTRLSIL.

The genes are TRBV27 and TRBJ1-2; a possible D gene is TRBD1 (6 bases). The CDR3 has 15 residues. Germline assignment: CDR1 MNHEY and CDR2 SMNVEV (reference sequence). Trimming removed 3 bases at V and 4 bases at J, with 15 bases between. The CDR3 sequence: CASSFSGGAGYGYTF. DNA of the CDR3: TGTGCCAGCAGTTTCTCTGGGGGGGCAGGCTATGGCTACACCTTC.

In its sample, this clonotype was seen many times. The chain links TRBV4-1 to TRBJ2-5; 9 bases are a match to TRBD2. The CDR3 loop spans 15 amino acids. Germline CDR1 and CDR2: MGHRA and YSYEKL. The V gene end was trimmed by 5 bases and the J gene end by 5 bases; junction bases not matched to a gene: 9. In DNA form, the CDR3 reads TGCGCCAGCAGCAAAAATACGCTAGCGGGGGAGACCCAGTACTTC. Its protein is CASSKNTLAGETQYF.

The table lists this clonotype with many counts. The chain combines TRBV6-1 with TRBJ2-6, with unresolved D. Germline CDR1 reads MNHNS; CDR2 reads SASEGT. Between the trimmed V and J ends, which lost 0 bases and 7 bases, there was a span of 16 bases. The CDR3 has 17 amino acids. CDR3 loop: CASSEALLQEIANVLTF. In DNA, the CDR3 is TGTGCCAGCAGTGAAGCGCTTCTGCAGGAGATTGCCAACGTCCTGACTTTC.

The chain recombines TRBV4-1 with TRBJ1-5; 7 nucleotides match TRBD1. CDR3 size: 15 residues. V trimming: 0 bases; J trimming: 4 bases; junction bases outside the gene matches: 3. The germline CDR1 and CDR2 sequences are MGHRA and YSYEKL. The CDR3 region has the DNA TGCGCCAGCAGCCAAGACGACAGGGCGAATCAGCCCCAGCATTTT. Protein product: CASSQDDRANQPQHF.

The chain combines TRBV27 with TRBJ1-2; TRBD1 agrees at 7 bases. Germline V gene lookup returns CDR1 MNHEY and CDR2 SMNVEV (reference sequence). V was pared by 5 bases and J by 1 base, with 7 bases of the junction left unmatched. The CDR3 has 15 residues. The CDR3 DNA is TGTGCCAGCAGTACTTGGGACAGCGATAACTATGGCTACACCTTC. Protein sequence: CASSTWDSDNYGYTF.

Of note for this clonotype: One junction end does not reproduce the germline sequence, and a read error may be involved. The chain couples TRBV24-1 to TRBJ2-1, with 8 bases aligning to TRBD2. The CDR3 runs 16 residues. Germline values: CDR1 KGHDR, CDR2 SFDVKD. Written as DNA, the CDR3 is TGTGCCACCAGTGAAAGACTAGCGAGTAACTACAATGAGAAGTTCTTC. It is translated as CATSERLASNYNEKFF.

This clonotype was seen a handful of times. CDR3 loop: CASKGVSYNEQFF. CDR3 nucleotides: TGTGCCAGTAAGGGGGTCTCCTACAATGAGCAGTTCTTC. The chain has TRBV19 and TRBJ2-1; a weak D match, TRBD1 (6 bases). CDR3 size: 13 residues. CDR1 is LNHDA and CDR2 is SQIVND in the germline V gene (reference sequence). V gave up 7 bases and J gave up 0 bases, with 7 bases separating them.

The table lists this clonotype with a few counts. The chain joins TRBV11-2 to TRBJ2-3; 7 bases line up with TRBD1. The ends lost 1 base at V and 2 bases at J; junction bases unmatched: 6. The CDR3 totals 16 residues. Germline V gene data show CDR1 as SGHAT and CDR2 as FQNNGV. In DNA, the CDR3 is TGTGCCAGCAGCTTAGGACAGGGTCTCTACACAGATACGCAGTATTTT. Protein product: CASSLGQGLYTDTQYF.

This clonotype was detected only a few times. The chain has TRBV4-1 and TRBJ2-7; 9 positions match TRBD1. The germline V gene has CDR1 MGHRA and CDR2 YSYEKL. This CDR3 has 14 amino acids. With 2 bases clipped from V and 4 bases from J, the junction kept 3 bases outside the gene matches. The CDR3: CASSQRQGVYEQYF. CDR3 coding DNA: TGCGCCAGCAGCCAACGACAGGGGGTGTACGAGCAGTACTTC.

In its sample, this clonotype was seen many times. The chain uses TRBV6-1 and TRBJ2-1, with 8 bases fitting TRBD2. Germline values: CDR1 MNHNS, CDR2 SASEGT. The V segment lost 1 base and the J segment 8 bases; nucleotides outside the gene matches: 10. CDR3 size: 16 residues. The CDR3 sequence is CASSEEAGGFLYEQFF. Here the CDR3 DNA reads TGTGCCAGCAGTGAAGAGGCGGGAGGTTTTTTGTATGAGCAGTTCTTC.

This clonotype was observed many times. The V call is TRBV7-6, the J call TRBJ2-7, with 10 bases matching TRBD1. With V trimmed by 4 bases and J by 4 bases, 4 bases remained unmatched. Germline V lookup: CDR1 SGHVS, CDR2 FNYEAQ. This CDR3 has 14 residues. CDR3 loop: CASSYDRGLYEQYF. CDR3 bases: TGTGCCAGCAGCTACGACAGGGGGCTGTACGAGCAGTACTTC.

This clonotype was seen repeatedly, ten times or more. The CDR3 is CASSEGQILYGYTF. The CDR3 nucleotides are TGTGCCAGCAGCGAGGGACAGATACTCTATGGCTACACCTTC. The V call is TRBV7-9, the J call TRBJ1-2, with TRBD1 matching 7 bases. The CDR3 runs to 14 residues. The germline V gene has CDR1 SEHNR and CDR2 FQNEAQ (reference sequence). Unmatched junction bases numbered 7, after V lost 5 bases and J lost 4 bases.